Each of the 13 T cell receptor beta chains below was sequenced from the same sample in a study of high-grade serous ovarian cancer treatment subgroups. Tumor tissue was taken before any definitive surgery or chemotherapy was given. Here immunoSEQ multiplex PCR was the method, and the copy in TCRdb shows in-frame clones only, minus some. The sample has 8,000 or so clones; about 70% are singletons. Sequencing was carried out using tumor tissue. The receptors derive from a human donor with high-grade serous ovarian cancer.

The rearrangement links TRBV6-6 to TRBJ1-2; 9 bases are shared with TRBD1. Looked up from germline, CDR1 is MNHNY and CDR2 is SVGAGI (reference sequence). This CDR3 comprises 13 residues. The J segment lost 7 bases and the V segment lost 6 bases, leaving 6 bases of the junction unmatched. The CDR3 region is CASRGQGSAGYTF. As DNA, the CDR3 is TGTGCCAGCAGAGGACAGGGGAGTGCTGGCTACACCTTC.

CDR3 region: CASSTQGYFAEQYF. Here the CDR3 DNA reads TGTGCCAGCTCAACCCAGGGATACTTTGCCGAGCAGTACTTC. This chain connects TRBV18 to TRBJ2-5; perhaps TRBD1 as D (5 bases). The DNA end favors TRBJ2-7, so the J call may be wrong. This CDR3 is built from 14 residues. Germline V gene sequence: CDR1 KGHSH, CDR2 LQKENI.

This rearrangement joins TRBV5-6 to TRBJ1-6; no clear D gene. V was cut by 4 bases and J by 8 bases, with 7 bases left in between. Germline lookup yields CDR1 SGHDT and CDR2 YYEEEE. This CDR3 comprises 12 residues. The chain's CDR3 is CASSPGYSPLHF. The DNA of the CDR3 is TGTGCCAGCAGCCCCGGATATTCACCCCTCCACTTT.

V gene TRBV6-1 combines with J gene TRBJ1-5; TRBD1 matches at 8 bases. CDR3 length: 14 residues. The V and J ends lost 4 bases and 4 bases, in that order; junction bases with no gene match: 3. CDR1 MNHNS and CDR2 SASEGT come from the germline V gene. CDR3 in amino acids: CASSADRVNQPQHF. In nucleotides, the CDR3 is TGTGCCAGCAGTGCGGACAGGGTAAATCAGCCCCAGCATTTT.

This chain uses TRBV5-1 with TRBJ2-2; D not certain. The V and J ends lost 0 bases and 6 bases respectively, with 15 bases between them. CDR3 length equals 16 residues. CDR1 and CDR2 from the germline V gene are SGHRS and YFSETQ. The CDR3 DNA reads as TGCGCCAGCAGCTTGGTAAACCGATTACCTGCCGGGGAGCTGTTTTTT. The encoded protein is CASSLVNRLPAGELFF.

The CDR3 DNA reads as TGCGCCAGCAGCGGACGGCTGGGCGGGGAGCTGTTTTTT. Translated, it gives CASSGRLGGELFF. The rearrangement uses TRBV4-3 and TRBJ2-2; D unresolved. V was trimmed by 5 bases and J by 7 bases, leaving 11 bases between them. This CDR3 comprises 13 residues. Germline V gene data show CDR1 as LGHNA and CDR2 as YSLEER.

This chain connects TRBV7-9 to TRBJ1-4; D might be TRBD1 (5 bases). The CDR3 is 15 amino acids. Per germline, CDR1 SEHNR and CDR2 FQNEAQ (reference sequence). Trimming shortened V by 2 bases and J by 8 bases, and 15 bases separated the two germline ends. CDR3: CASSLLGQRVEKLFF. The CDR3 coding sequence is TGTGCCAGCAGCTTACTTGGACAACGGGTCGAAAAACTGTTTTTT. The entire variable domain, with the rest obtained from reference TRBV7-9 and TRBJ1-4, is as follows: DTGVSQNPRHKITKRGQNVTFRCDPISEHNRLYWYRQTLGQGPEFLTYFQNEAQLEKSRLLSDRFSAERPKGSFSTLEIQRTEQGDSAMYLCASSLLGQRVEKLFFGSGTQLSVL.

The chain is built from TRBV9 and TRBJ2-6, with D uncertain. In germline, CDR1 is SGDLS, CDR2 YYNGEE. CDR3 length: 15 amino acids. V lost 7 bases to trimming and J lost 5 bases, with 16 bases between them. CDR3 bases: TGTGCCAGCCTTATAAGTCAAAGTCGGGCCAACGTCCTGACTTTC. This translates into CASLISQSRANVLTF.

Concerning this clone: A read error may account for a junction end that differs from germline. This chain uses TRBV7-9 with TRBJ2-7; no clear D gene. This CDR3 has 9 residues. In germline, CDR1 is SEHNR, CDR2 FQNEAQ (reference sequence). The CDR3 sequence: CASSSEGDF. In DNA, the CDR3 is TGTGCCAGCAGCTCCGAAGGTGACTTC.

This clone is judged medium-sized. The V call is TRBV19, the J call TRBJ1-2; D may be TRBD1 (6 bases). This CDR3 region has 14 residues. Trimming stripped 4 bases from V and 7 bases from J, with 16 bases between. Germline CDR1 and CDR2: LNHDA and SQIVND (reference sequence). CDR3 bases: TGTGCCAGTAGTACCAGAGGGGGGGGACTTGGCTACACCTTC. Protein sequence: CASSTRGGGLGYTF.

CDR3 sequence: CASSATSGGTNEQFF. CDR3 coding DNA: TGCGCCAGCAGCGCGACTAGCGGGGGGACTAATGAGCAGTTCTTC. V and J are TRBV5-1 and TRBJ2-1; TRBD2 agrees at 13 bases. The CDR3 is made up of 15 amino acids. Germline CDR1 is SGHRS and CDR2 is YFSETQ. V lost 4 bases, J lost 7 bases, and 5 bases stayed unmatched. Supplemented by reference TRBV5-1 and TRBJ2-1, the full variable domain reads KAGVTQTPRYLIKTRGQQVTLSCSPISGHRSVSWYQQTPGQGLQFLFEYFSETQRNKGNFPGRFSGRQFSNSRSEMNVSTLELGDSALYLCASSATSGGTNEQFFGPGTRLTVL.

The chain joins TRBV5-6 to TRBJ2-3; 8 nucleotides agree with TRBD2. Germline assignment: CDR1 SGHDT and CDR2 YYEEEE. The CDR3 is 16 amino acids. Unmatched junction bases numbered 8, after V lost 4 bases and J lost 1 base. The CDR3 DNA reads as TGTGCCAGCAGCCACATTTCGGGGGGGCGCACAGATACGCAGTATTTT. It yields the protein CASSHISGGRTDTQYF. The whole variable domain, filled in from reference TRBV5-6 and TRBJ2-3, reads DAGVTQSPTHLIKTRGQQVTLRCSPKSGHDTVSWYQQALGQGPQFIFQYYEEEERQRGNFPDRFSGHQFPNYSSELNVNALLLGDSALYLCASSHISGGRTDTQYFGPGTRLTVL.

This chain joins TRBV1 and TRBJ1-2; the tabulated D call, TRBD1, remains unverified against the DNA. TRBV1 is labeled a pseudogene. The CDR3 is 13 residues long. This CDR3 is CTSSRDRHYGYTF. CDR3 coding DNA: TGCACCAGCAGCCGGGACAGGCATTATGGCTACACCTTC.